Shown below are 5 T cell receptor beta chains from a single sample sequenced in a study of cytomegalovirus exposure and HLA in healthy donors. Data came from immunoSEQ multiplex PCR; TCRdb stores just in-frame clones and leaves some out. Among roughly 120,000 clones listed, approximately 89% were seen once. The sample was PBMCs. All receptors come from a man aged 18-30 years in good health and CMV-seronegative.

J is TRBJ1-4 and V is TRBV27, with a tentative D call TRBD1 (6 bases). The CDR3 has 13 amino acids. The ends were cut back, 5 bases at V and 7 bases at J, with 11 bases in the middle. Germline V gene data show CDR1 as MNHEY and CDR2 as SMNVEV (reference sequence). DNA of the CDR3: TGTGCCAGCAGTGCAGGGGTTAGTGAAAAACTGTTTTTT. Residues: CASSAGVSEKLFF.

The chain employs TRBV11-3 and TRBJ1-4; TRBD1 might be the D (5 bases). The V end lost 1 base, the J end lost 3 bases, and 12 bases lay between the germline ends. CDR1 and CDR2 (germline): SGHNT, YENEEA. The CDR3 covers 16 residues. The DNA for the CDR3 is TGTGCCAGCAGCTTAGGGCTGACAGCAGCTAATGAAAAACTGTTTTTT. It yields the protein CASSLGLTAANEKLFF.

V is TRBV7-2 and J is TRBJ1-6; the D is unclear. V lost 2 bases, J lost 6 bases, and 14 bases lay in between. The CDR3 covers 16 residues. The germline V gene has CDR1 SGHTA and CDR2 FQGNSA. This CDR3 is CASSLSGNRFNSPLHF. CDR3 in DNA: TGTGCCAGCAGCTTATCGGGGAATCGATTTAATTCACCCCTCCACTTT.

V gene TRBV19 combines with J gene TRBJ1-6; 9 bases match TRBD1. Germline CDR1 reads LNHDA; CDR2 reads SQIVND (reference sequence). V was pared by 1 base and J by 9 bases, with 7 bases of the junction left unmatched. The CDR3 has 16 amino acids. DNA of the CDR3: TGTGCCAGTAGTATAGTTCTTTGGACAGGGGTTTCACCCCTCCACTTT. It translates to CASSIVLWTGVSPLHF.

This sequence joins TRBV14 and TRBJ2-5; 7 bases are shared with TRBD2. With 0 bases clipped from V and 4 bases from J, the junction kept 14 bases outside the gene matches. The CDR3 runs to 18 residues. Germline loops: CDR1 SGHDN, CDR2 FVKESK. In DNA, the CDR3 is TGTGCCAGCAGCCAAGATCAAGGTGGTTGGGAGGGTACAGAGACCCAGTACTTC. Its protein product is CASSQDQGGWEGTETQYF. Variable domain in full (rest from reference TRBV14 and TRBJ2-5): EAGVTQFPSHSVIEKGQTVTLRCDPISGHDNLYWYRRVMGKEIKFLLHFVKESKQDESGMPNNRFLAERTGGTYSTLKVQPAELEDSGVYFCASSQDQGGWEGTETQYFGPGTRLLVL.